These 26 T cell receptor beta chains originate from one sample sequenced in a study of blood T cell repertoires in COVID-19. Some clones are missing from TCRdb's copy, which holds only in-frame ones; the method was immunoSEQ multiplex PCR. The table shows approximately 160,000 clones, with more than 70% occurring only once. The sample consisted of PBMCs or T cells enriched from blood (not recorded which). Every receptor here comes from a woman in her 50s in a cohort exposed to, infected with or recovered from COVID-19 (not recorded which).

The chain joins TRBV29-1 to TRBJ1-2, with D maybe TRBD1 (6 bases). Germline V gives CDR1 SQVTM, CDR2 ANQGSEA. The CDR3 is 16 residues long. Trimming left V 3 bases short and J 1 base short, with 18 bases between. CDR3: CSVDIGGDDSNYGYTF. CDR3 bases: TGCAGCGTTGATATAGGGGGAGATGACAGTAACTATGGCTACACCTTC.

The rearrangement links TRBV3-1 (or the pseudogene TRBV3-2) to TRBJ1-2, with 8 positions matching TRBD1. CDR1 and CDR2 (germline): LGHDT, YNNKEL (reference sequence). V lost 0 bases and J lost 5; bases outside the gene matches: 8. The CDR3 is 16 amino acids. The chain's CDR3 is CASSQDLTGGRYGYTF. The CDR3 DNA follows: TGTGCCAGCAGCCAAGATTTAACAGGGGGAAGGTATGGCTACACCTTC.

This chain's CDR3 is CSGTRTGNNEQFF. The CDR3 bases are TGCAGCGGCACTAGGACAGGGAACAATGAGCAGTTCTTC. The chain carries TRBV29-1 and TRBJ2-1; 8 bases align to TRBD1. Germline V gives CDR1 SQVTM, CDR2 ANQGSEA. V trimming: 7 bases; J trimming: 5 bases; junction bases outside the gene matches: 7. The CDR3 runs 13 residues.

The genes are TRBV5-1 and TRBJ2-5; TRBD1 aligns across 7 bases. The CDR3 runs to 14 residues. V lost 4 bases to trimming and J lost 4 bases; unmatched junction nucleotides: 7. The germline gives CDR1 SGHRS, CDR2 YFSETQ. CDR3 bases: TGCGCCAGCAGCCCAACAGGGGCAGGAGAGACCCAGTACTTC. Residues: CASSPTGAGETQYF.

This sequence joins TRBV18 and TRBJ2-2, with 11 bases lining up with TRBD1. The CDR3 spans 23 residues. J lost 6 bases, V lost 0 bases, and 24 bases had no gene match. Germline V CDR1 and CDR2: KGHSH, LQKENI. This CDR3 is CASSPPSRPADRGRLSVAGELFF. CDR3 DNA: TGTGCCAGCTCACCACCCTCTAGACCAGCGGACAGGGGGCGTTTATCGGTAGCCGGGGAGCTGTTTTTT.

The V and J genes are TRBV5-1 and TRBJ1-3, with a possible D match to TRBD1 (5 bases). V gave up 5 bases and J gave up 0 bases, with 9 bases separating them. Germline values: CDR1 SGHRS, CDR2 YFSETQ. CDR3 length equals 14 residues. CDR3 in DNA: TGCGCCAGCAGGGGGCTCAGCTCTGGAAACACCATATATTTT. Its protein product is CASRGLSSGNTIYF. The full variable domain, completed using reference TRBV5-1 and TRBJ1-3, is KAGVTQTPRYLIKTRGQQVTLSCSPISGHRSVSWYQQTPGQGLQFLFEYFSETQRNKGNFPGRFSGRQFSNSRSEMNVSTLELGDSALYLCASRGLSSGNTIYFGEGSWLTVV.

The chain links TRBV5-6 to TRBJ1-1; 8 bases agree with TRBD1. V dropped 4 bases and J dropped 4; count of bases not matched to a gene: 6. Germline V gene lookup returns CDR1 SGHDT and CDR2 YYEEEE. The CDR3 runs to 14 residues. CDR3 DNA: TGTGCCAGCAGCCCCGACAGGGGCCCCACTGAAGCTTTCTTT. This translates into CASSPDRGPTEAFF.

The chain links TRBV4-3 to TRBJ2-3; tentatively, D is TRBD1 (6 bases). The CDR3 loop spans 17 amino acids. Germline V gene sequence: CDR1 LGHNA, CDR2 YSLEER. The V end lost 3 bases, the J end lost 2 bases, and 18 bases lay between the germline ends. The CDR3 is CASSHLPSGQLTDTQYF. CDR3 sequence (DNA): TGCGCCAGCAGCCATCTTCCAAGTGGACAGCTCACAGATACGCAGTATTTT.

J is TRBJ2-7 and V is TRBV25-1; TRBD1 aligns across 8 bases. CDR1 MGHDK and CDR2 SYGVNS come from the germline V gene. The V gene end was trimmed by 4 bases and the J gene end by 4 bases; junction bases not matched to a gene: 6. The CDR3 is 14 residues long. CDR3 nucleotide sequence: TGTGCCAGCAGTGCCACAGGGGGTCTGTACGAGCAGTACTTC. This gives the protein CASSATGGLYEQYF.

The chain is built from TRBV5-1 and TRBJ1-3; the match to TRBD1 covers 7 bases. This CDR3 has 16 residues. CDR1 and CDR2 from the germline V gene are SGHRS and YFSETQ. V lost 0 bases to trimming and J lost 0 bases; unmatched junction nucleotides: 3. The CDR3 is CASSLGQGSSGNTIYF. In DNA, the CDR3 is TGCGCCAGCAGCTTGGGACAGGGCTCCTCTGGAAACACCATATATTTT.

The table lists this clone with a few counts. J is TRBJ2-2 and V is TRBV9, with a weak D call TRBD2 (6 bases). With 2 bases removed from V and 2 bases from J, the gap between germline ends came to 10 bases. The CDR3 consists of 15 residues. Germline CDR1 is SGDLS and CDR2 is YYNGEE. The CDR3 DNA reads as TGTGCCAGCAGCGTTTCTAGCGCCAACACCGGGGAGCTGTTTTTT. Translating gives CASSVSSANTGELFF.

This clone has at least ten counts. The chain has TRBV18 and TRBJ2-3; D not resolved. The CDR3 contains 13 residues. Germline V CDR1 and CDR2: KGHSH, LQKENI. Trimming pared 3 bases from V and 0 bases from J, leaving 4 bases between. The CDR3 DNA is TGTGCCAGCTCACCCAAAAGCACAGATACGCAGTATTTT. It codes for CASSPKSTDTQYF.

The V gene is TRBV6-5, the J gene TRBJ1-5; D possibly corresponds to TRBD1 (5 bases). The V gene's germline CDR1 is MNHEY and CDR2 SVGAGI. Trimming removed 7 bases at V and 11 bases at J, with 12 bases between. This CDR3 contains 11 residues. In DNA, the CDR3 is TGTGCCAGCACTCAAGGGGCGTCCCAGCATTTT. This codes for CASTQGASQHF.

The chain uses TRBV3-1 (or the pseudogene TRBV3-2) and TRBJ1-1; possibly TRBD1 for D (5 bases). Germline V CDR1 and CDR2: LGHDT, YNNKEL (reference sequence). The V end lost 0 bases, the J end lost 8 bases, and 16 bases lay between the germline ends. The CDR3 has 15 residues. The CDR3 DNA reads TGTGCCAGCAGCCAAGATGCCCTGGGGGGGATCGAAGCTTTCTTT. Residues: CASSQDALGGIEAFF.

V usage is TRBV28 and J usage is TRBJ2-5, with 8 bases lining up with TRBD1. Germline V lookup: CDR1 MDHEN, CDR2 SYDVKM. The V gene end was trimmed by 2 bases and the J gene end by 4 bases; junction bases not matched to a gene: 6. This CDR3 contains 15 residues. This CDR3 is CASSLNQGAGETQYF. The CDR3 nucleotides are TGTGCCAGCAGTTTAAATCAGGGGGCTGGAGAGACCCAGTACTTC.

The J gene is TRBJ1-1, the V gene TRBV4-1; a weak D match, TRBD1 (5 bases). The V gene lost 4 bases and the J gene lost 1 base, with 16 bases spanning the gap. The CDR3 length is 16 residues. Germline-derived CDR1 and CDR2 are MGHRA and YSYEKL. The DNA of the CDR3 is TGCGCCAGCAGCCTAACGGGACTTTTTGGGAACACTGAAGCTTTCTTT. It encodes CASSLTGLFGNTEAFF.

J is TRBJ2-3 and V is TRBV28; the D gene is possibly TRBD2 (6 bases). V lost 1 base, J lost 0 bases, and 11 bases lay in between. Germline assignment: CDR1 MDHEN and CDR2 SYDVKM. The CDR3 covers 16 residues. CDR3 in DNA: TGTGCCAGCAGTTTATCCCCGGGACTGAGCACAGATACGCAGTATTTT. The encoded protein is CASSLSPGLSTDTQYF.

The CDR3 nucleotides are TGTGCCAGCAGTGGAGACAGCCCTCAAAGCAGCCAAGATACGCAGTATTTT. Protein sequence: CASSGDSPQSSQDTQYF. The chain is built from TRBV2 and TRBJ2-3; D is perhaps TRBD1 (5 bases). Trimming removed 4 bases from V and 5 bases from J, with 22 bases in between. CDR3 length equals 17 residues. CDR1 and CDR2 (germline): SNHLY, FYNNEI.

The chain is built from TRBV10-3 and TRBJ1-4; D perhaps matches TRBD1 (6 bases). Germline values: CDR1 ENHRY, CDR2 SYGVKD. The V end lost 0 bases, the J end lost 8 bases, and 16 bases lay between the germline ends. The CDR3 runs to 16 residues. CDR3 protein: CAISESETGHAEKLFF. DNA for the CDR3: TGTGCCATCAGTGAGTCGGAGACGGGACATGCAGAAAAACTGTTTTTT.

On this clone itself: The sample contains more than one DNA sequence encoding this CDR3. The rearrangement joins TRBV29-1 to TRBJ2-7, with TRBD2 matching over 13 bases. The CDR3 consists of 14 residues. Germline V gene sequence: CDR1 SQVTM, CDR2 ANQGSEA. With 4 bases clipped from V and 2 bases from J, the junction kept 2 bases outside the gene matches. CDR3 residues: CSVVGLAGPYEQYF. Written as DNA, the CDR3 is TGCAGCGTTGTGGGACTAGCGGGACCCTACGAGCAGTACTTC.

This chain links TRBV6-2 or TRBV6-3 with TRBJ2-1; 11 bases are a match to TRBD1. CDR1 and CDR2 (germline): MNHEY, SVGEGT. The CDR3 loop spans 17 amino acids. With 0 bases clipped from V and 9 bases from J, the junction kept 10 bases outside the gene matches. The chain's CDR3 is CASSYSTGGTGGSEQFF. CDR3 nucleotides: TGTGCCAGCAGTTACTCGACCGGAGGGACAGGGGGGAGTGAGCAGTTCTTC.

This sequence joins TRBV5-1 and TRBJ2-5; D unresolved. Between the trimmed V and J ends, which lost 7 bases and 5 bases, there was a span of 18 bases. The CDR3 contains 14 residues. CDR1 is SGHRS, CDR2 YFSETQ, per germline. The DNA of the CDR3 is TGCGCCAGCGCCAAAGAACCCCTATCGGAGACCCAGTACTTC. This encodes CASAKEPLSETQYF.

The chain is built from TRBV11-1 and TRBJ2-1; TRBD1 matches at 7 bases. Trimming took 4 bases from V and 0 from J; bases not matched to a gene: 6. The CDR3 extends over 16 amino acids. Germline values: CDR1 SGHAT, CDR2 FQDESV (reference sequence). CDR3 sequence (DNA): TGTGCCAGCAGCTCCGGACAGGAGAGCTCCTACAATGAGCAGTTCTTC. Encoded protein: CASSSGQESSYNEQFF. The entire variable domain, with the rest obtained from reference TRBV11-1 and TRBJ2-1, is as follows: EAEVAQSPRYKITEKSQAVAFWCDPISGHATLYWYRQILGQGPELLVQFQDESVVDDSQLPKDRFSAERLKGVDSTLKIQPAELGDSAMYLCASSSGQESSYNEQFFGPGTRLTVL.

This clone turned up a few times. The V call is TRBV5-5, the J call TRBJ2-7, with D unresolved. Germline CDR1 and CDR2: SGHKS and YYEKEE (reference sequence). The CDR3 covers 15 residues. Trimming stripped 0 bases from V and 1 base from J, with 11 bases between. The CDR3 DNA is TGTGCCAGCAGCTTGGGTGGAGCGTCTTCCTACGAGCAGTACTTC. Translation: CASSLGGASSYEQYF.

The chain uses TRBV4-2 and TRBJ2-2; 10 nucleotides line up with TRBD1. V was clipped by 4 bases and J by 5 bases; unmatched bases: 13. Germline V lookup: CDR1 LGHNA, CDR2 YNFKEQ. This CDR3 comprises 18 residues. CDR3 sequence reads: CASSRYGTGDLGTGELFF. The DNA of the CDR3 is TGTGCCAGCAGCCGCTATGGGACAGGGGATTTGGGAACCGGGGAGCTGTTTTTT.

The chain carries TRBV28 and TRBJ1-3, with D possibly matching TRBD1 (5 bases). Germline V lookup: CDR1 MDHEN, CDR2 SYDVKM. The CDR3 consists of 13 residues. V shed 8 bases and J shed 0 bases, with 8 bases lying between them. The chain's CDR3 is CASDTGSGNTIYF. As DNA, the CDR3 is TGTGCCAGCGATACAGGCTCTGGAAACACCATATATTTT.